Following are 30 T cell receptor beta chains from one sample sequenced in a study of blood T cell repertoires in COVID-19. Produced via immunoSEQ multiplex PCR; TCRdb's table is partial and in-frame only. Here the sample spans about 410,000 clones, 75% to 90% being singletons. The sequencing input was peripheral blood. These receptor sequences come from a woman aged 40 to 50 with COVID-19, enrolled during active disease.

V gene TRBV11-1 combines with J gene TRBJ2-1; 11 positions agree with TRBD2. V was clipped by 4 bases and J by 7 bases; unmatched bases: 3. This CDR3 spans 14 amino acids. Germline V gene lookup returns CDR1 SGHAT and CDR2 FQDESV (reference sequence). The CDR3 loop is CASSWGLAENEQFF. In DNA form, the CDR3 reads TGTGCCAGCAGCTGGGGACTAGCGGAAAATGAGCAGTTCTTC.

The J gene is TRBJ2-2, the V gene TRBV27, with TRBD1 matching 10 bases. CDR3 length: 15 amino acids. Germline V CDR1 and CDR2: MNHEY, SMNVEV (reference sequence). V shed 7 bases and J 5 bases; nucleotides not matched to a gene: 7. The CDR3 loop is CASTPDRGRTGELFF. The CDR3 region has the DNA TGTGCCAGCACCCCGGACAGGGGGAGGACCGGGGAGCTGTTTTTT.

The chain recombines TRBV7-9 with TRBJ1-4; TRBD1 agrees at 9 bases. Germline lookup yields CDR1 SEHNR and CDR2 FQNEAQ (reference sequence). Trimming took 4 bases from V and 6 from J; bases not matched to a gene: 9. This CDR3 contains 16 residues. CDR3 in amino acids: CASSSQDRGVDEKLFF. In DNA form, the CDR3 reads TGTGCCAGCAGCTCGCAAGACAGGGGGGTTGATGAAAAACTGTTTTTT.

The CDR3 DNA reads as TGTGCCAGCAGTCCCAGAGGGCATCAGCCCCAGCATTTT. As protein: CASSPRGHQPQHF. The genes are TRBV6-5 and TRBJ1-5; D remains ambiguous. The CDR3 has 13 residues. V lost 5 bases and J lost 5, with 10 bases in between. Germline-derived CDR1 and CDR2 are MNHEY and SVGAGI.

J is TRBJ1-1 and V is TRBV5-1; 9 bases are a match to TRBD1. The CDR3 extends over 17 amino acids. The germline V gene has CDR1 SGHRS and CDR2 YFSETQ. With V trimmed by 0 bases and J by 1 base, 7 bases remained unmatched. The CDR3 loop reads CASSLAGTGRRNTEAFF. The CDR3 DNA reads TGCGCCAGCAGCTTGGCCGGGACAGGGAGGCGGAACACTGAAGCTTTCTTT.

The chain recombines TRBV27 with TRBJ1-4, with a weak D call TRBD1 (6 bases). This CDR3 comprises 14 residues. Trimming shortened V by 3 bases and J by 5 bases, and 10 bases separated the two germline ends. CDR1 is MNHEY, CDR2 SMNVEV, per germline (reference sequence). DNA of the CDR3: TGTGCCAGCAGTTTGAGGGGGTGGAATGAAAAACTGTTTTTT. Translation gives CASSLRGWNEKLFF.

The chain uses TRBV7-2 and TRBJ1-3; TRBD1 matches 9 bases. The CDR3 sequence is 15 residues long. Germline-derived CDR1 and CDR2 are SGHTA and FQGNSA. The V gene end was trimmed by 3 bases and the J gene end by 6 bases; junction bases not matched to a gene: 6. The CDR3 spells CASSFTGGLTNTIYF. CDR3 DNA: TGTGCCAGCAGCTTCACAGGGGGCTTGACAAACACCATATATTTT.

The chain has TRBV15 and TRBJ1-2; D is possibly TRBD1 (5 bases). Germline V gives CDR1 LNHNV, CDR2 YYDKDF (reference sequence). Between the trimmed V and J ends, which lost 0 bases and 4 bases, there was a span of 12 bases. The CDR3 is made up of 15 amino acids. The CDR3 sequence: CATSRDASGVYGYTF. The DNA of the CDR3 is TGTGCCACCAGCAGAGATGCTTCGGGGGTCTATGGCTACACCTTC.

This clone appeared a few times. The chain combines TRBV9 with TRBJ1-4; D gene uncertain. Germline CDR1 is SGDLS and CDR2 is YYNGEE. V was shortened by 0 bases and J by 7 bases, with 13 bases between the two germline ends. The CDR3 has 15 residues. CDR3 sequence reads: CASSVDPGMGEKLFF. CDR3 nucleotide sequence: TGTGCCAGCAGCGTAGACCCGGGAATGGGTGAAAAACTGTTTTTT.

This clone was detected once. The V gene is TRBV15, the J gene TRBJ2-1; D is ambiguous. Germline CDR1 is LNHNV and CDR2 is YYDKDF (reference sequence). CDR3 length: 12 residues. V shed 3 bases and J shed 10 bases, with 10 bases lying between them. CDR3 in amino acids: CATSRTYWEQFF. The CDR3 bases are TGTGCCACCAGCAGGACTTATTGGGAGCAGTTCTTC.

The CDR3 is CASRSGTANTGELFF. In DNA form, the CDR3 reads TGTGCCAGCAGGTCCGGGACAGCGAACACCGGGGAGCTGTTTTTT. This sequence joins TRBV5-4 and TRBJ2-2; TRBD1 agrees at 7 bases. The CDR3 runs to 15 residues. J lost 0 bases, V lost 5 bases, and 4 bases had no gene match. The germline CDR1 and CDR2 sequences are SGHNT and YYREEE (reference sequence).

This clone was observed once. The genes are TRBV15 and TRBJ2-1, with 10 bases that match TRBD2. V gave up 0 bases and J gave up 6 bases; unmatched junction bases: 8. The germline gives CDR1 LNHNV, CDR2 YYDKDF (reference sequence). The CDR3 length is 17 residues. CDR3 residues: CATSRDLAGVGSNEQFF. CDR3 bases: TGTGCCACCAGCAGAGATCTAGCGGGAGTAGGATCCAATGAGCAGTTCTTC. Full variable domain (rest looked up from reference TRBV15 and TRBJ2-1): DAMVIQNPRYQVTQFGKPVTLSCSQTLNHNVMYWYQQKSSQAPKLLFHYYDKDFNNEADTPDNFQSRRPNTSFCFLDIRSPGLGDTAMYLCATSRDLAGVGSNEQFFGPGTRLTVL.

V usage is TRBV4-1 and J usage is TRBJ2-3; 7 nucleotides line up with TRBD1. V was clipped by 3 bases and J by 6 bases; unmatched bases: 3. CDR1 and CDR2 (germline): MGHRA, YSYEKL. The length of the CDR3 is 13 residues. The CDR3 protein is CASSQGTVDTQYF. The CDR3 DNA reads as TGCGCCAGCAGCCAGGGGACAGTTGATACGCAGTATTTT.

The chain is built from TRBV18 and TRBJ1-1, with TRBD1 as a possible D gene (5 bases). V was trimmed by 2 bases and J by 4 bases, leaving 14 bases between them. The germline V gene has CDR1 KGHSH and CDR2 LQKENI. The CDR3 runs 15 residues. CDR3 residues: CASSPKRGIGTEAFF. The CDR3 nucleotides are TGTGCCAGCTCACCAAAACGGGGGATCGGCACTGAAGCTTTCTTT.

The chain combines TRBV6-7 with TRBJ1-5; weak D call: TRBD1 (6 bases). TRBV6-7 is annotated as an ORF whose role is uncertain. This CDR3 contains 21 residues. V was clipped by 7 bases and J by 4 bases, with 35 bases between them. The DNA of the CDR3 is TGTGCCAGCAACCTATGGAAGAGGTCCTCCGTAGCGAGGGGGATTAATCAGCCCCAGCATTTT. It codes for CASNLWKRSSVARGINQPQHF.

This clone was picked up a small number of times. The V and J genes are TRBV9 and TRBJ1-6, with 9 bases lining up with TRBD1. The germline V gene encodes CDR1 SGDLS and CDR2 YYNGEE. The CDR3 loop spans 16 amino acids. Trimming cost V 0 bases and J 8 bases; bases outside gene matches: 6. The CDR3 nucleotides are TGTGCCAGCAGCGTAGGGAATCACAGGGGGCATTCACCCCTCCACTTT. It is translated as CASSVGNHRGHSPLHF.

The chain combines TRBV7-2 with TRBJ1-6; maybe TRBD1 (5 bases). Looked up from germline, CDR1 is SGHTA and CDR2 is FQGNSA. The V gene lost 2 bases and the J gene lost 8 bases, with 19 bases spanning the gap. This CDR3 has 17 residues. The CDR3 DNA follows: TGTGCCAGCAGCTTACAACGTCCCGGGACGGGAGATTCACCCCTCCACTTT. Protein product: CASSLQRPGTGDSPLHF.

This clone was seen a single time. The CDR3 protein is CASRRHSLHSYNEQFF. CDR3 DNA: TGTGCCAGCAGACGTCACAGTCTTCACTCCTACAATGAGCAGTTCTTC. The V call is TRBV27, the J call TRBJ2-1, with D unresolved. This CDR3 is built from 16 residues. The V end was cut by 6 bases, the J end by 0 bases, with 15 bases between. Germline V lookup: CDR1 MNHEY, CDR2 SMNVEV (reference sequence).

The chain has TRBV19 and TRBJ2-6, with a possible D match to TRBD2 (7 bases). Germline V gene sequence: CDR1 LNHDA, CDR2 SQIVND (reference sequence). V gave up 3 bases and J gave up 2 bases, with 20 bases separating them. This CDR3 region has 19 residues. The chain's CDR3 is CASSIGGDNRVTGANVLTF. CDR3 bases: TGTGCCAGTAGTATTGGGGGGGACAACAGGGTTACTGGGGCCAACGTCCTGACTTTC. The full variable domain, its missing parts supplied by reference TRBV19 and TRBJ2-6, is DGGITQSPKYLFRKEGQNVTLSCEQNLNHDAMYWYRQDPGQGLRLIYYSQIVNDFQKGDIAEGYSVSREKKESFPLTVTSAQKNPTAFYLCASSIGGDNRVTGANVLTFGAGSRLTVL.

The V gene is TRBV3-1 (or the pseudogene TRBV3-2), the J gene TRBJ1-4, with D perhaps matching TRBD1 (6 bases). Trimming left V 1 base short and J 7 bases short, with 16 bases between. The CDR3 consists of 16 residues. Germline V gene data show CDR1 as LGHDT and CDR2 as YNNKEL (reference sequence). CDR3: CASSQGGFGRGEKLFF. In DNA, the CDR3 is TGTGCCAGCAGCCAAGGAGGTTTTGGCAGGGGTGAAAAACTGTTTTTT.

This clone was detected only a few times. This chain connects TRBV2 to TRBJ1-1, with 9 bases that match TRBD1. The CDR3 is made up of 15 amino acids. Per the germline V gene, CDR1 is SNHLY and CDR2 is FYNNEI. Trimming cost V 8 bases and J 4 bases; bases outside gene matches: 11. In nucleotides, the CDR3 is TGTGCCAGCGGGGATACAGGGGGCACGGGCACTGAAGCTTTCTTT. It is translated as CASGDTGGTGTEAFF.

CDR3 amino acids: CASSMRGMERGSVEQFF. The CDR3 DNA is TGTGCCAGTAGTATGAGGGGTATGGAGAGGGGGTCCGTTGAGCAGTTCTTC. V is TRBV19 and J is TRBJ2-1, with D maybe TRBD1 (6 bases). Germline V gives CDR1 LNHDA, CDR2 SQIVND (reference sequence). V was pared by 3 bases and J by 9 bases, with 24 bases between. This CDR3 has 17 amino acids. Full variable domain (outside the CDR3, taken from reference TRBV19 and TRBJ2-1): DGGITQSPKYLFRKEGQNVTLSCEQNLNHDAMYWYRQDPGQGLRLIYYSQIVNDFQKGDIAEGYSVSREKKESFPLTVTSAQKNPTAFYLCASSMRGMERGSVEQFFGPGTRLTVL.

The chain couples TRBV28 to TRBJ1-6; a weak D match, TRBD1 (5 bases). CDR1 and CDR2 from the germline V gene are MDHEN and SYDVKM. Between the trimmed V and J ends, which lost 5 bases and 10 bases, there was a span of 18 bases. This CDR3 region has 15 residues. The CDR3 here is CASSGHPRGGSPLHF. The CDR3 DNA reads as TGTGCCAGCAGTGGACACCCCCGGGGAGGGTCACCCCTCCACTTT.

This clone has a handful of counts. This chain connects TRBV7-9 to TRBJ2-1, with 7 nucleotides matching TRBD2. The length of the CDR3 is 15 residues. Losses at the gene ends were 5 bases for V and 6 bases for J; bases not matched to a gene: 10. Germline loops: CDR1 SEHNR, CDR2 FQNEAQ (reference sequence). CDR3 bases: TGTGCCAGCAGCAGGGAGGGGTCTGTAGGCAATGAGCAGTTCTTC. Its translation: CASSREGSVGNEQFF.

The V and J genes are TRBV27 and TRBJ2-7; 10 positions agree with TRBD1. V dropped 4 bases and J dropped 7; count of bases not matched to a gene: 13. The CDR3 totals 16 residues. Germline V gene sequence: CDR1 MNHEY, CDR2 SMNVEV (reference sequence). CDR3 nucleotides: TGTGCCAGCAGTTCCCGCGGGACAGGGGTGGTTCGGGAGCAGTACTTC. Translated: CASSSRGTGVVREQYF.

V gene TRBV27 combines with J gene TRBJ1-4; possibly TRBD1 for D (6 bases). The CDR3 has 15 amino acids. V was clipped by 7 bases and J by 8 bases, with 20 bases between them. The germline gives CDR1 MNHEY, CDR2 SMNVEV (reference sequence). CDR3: CASTPSGGRREKLFF. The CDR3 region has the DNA TGTGCCAGCACCCCCTCCGGGGGGCGACGGGAAAAACTGTTTTTT.

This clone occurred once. The CDR3 nucleotides read TGTGCCAGCAGCTTTGCAGGGGCCAACGAGGGCAATCAGCCCCAGCATTTT. Translating it yields CASSFAGANEGNQPQHF. The chain joins TRBV5-8 to TRBJ1-5; the D gene is possibly TRBD1 (6 bases). CDR3 length equals 17 residues. V dropped 2 bases and J dropped 2 bases, with 17 bases sitting between them. Germline V lookup: CDR1 SGHTS, CDR2 YDEGEE.

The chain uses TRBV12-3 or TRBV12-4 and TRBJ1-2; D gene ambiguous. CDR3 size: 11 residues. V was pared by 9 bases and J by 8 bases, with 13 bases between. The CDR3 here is CASQHSGGYTF. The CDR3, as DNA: TGTGCCAGTCAGCATTCGGGAGGCTACACCTTC.

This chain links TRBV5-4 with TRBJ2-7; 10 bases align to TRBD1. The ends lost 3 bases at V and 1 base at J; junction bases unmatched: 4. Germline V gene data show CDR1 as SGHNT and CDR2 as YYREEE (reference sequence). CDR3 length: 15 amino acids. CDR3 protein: CASSSWTGGSYEQYF. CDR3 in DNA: TGTGCCAGCAGCTCATGGACAGGGGGGTCCTACGAGCAGTACTTC. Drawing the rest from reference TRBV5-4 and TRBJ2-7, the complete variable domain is ETGVTQSPTHLIKTRGQQVTLRCSSQSGHNTVSWYQQALGQGPQFIFQYYREEENGRGNFPPRFSGLQFPNYSSELNVNALELDDSALYLCASSSWTGGSYEQYFGPGTRLTVT.

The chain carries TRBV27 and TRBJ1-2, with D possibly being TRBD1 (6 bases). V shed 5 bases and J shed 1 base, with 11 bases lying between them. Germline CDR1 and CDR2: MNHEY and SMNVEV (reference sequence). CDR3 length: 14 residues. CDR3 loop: CASSGGSYNYGYTF. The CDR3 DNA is TGTGCCAGCAGTGGGGGCTCTTATAACTATGGCTACACCTTC.